These 17 T cell receptor beta chains share one sample of origin, sequenced in a study of T cell repertoires in cytomegalovirus infection (dated by TCRdb to about 2019). These receptors lack a known antigen. Sequencing took place on an Illumina HiSeq 1500. In-frame beta chains were kept once TCRdb had trimmed the public reads at Q25 with fastp and called clones with MiXCR. Each CDR3 protein appears once, grouped with its most common genes and DNA. Across this sample there are about 500,000 distinct CDR3 sequences, with 33% seen only once. The ten largest clonotypes hold 15% to 20% of the sample. This specimen's treatment or condition label, per the study, means: in vitro stimulation with specific CMV peptide epitopes to enrich CMV-specific T cells. The sequenced sample was cultured PBMCs, obtained from culture after CMV antigen stimulation. These receptors came from a human donor in good health (CMV status not recorded). Some clones in this sample may be carry-over from other donors' samples.

The rearrangement links TRBV19 to TRBJ2-3; D is unclear. V lost 5 bases to trimming and J lost 8 bases, with 8 bases between them. CDR1 is LNHDA and CDR2 is SQIVND in the germline V gene (reference sequence). This CDR3 has 11 residues. The CDR3 loop reads CASSWNGTQYF. CDR3 bases: TGTGCCAGTAGTTGGAACGGTACGCAGTATTTT.

Ten or more counts support this clonotype. V is TRBV7-9 and J is TRBJ2-5; D assignment may be TRBD1 or TRBD2 (5 bases each). V was cut by 7 bases and J by 2 bases, with 17 bases left in between. The germline gives CDR1 SEHNR, CDR2 FQNEAQ (reference sequence). The CDR3 has 15 residues. CDR3 coding DNA: TGTGCCAGCACCCCCGGGACCAGAGATCAAGAGACCCAGTACTTC. This sequence encodes CASTPGTRDQETQYF.

This clonotype came up a few times. This rearrangement joins TRBV11-2 to TRBJ2-7; D gene uncertain. The CDR3 consists of 12 residues. From germline, CDR1 is SGHAT and CDR2 FQNNGV. Trimming left V 1 base short and J 5 bases short, with 6 bases between. The CDR3 DNA sequence: TGTGCCAGCAGCTTAGTACTCCACGAGCAGTACTTC. It encodes CASSLVLHEQYF.

This clonotype was observed many times. The rearrangement links TRBV7-2 to TRBJ2-3; no reliable D call. V was trimmed by 3 bases and J by 5 bases, leaving 15 bases between them. Germline CDR1 is SGHTA and CDR2 is FQGNSA. The length of the CDR3 is 15 residues. The CDR3 spells CASSLGSRFGDTQYF. The CDR3 bases are TGTGCCAGCAGCTTGGGATCAAGGTTTGGAGATACGCAGTATTTT.

The genes are TRBV7-9 and TRBJ1-1; no clear D gene. The CDR3 is made up of 10 amino acids. Trimming stripped 3 bases from V and 6 bases from J, with 2 bases between. Germline-derived CDR1 and CDR2 are SEHNR and FQNEAQ (reference sequence). CDR3 DNA: TGTGCCAGCAGCTTGGCTGAAGCTTTCTTT. It yields the protein CASSLAEAFF.

The chain's CDR3 is CASSSDRVTSGFEPDTQYF. CDR3 sequence (DNA): TGTGCCAGCAGCTCGGACAGGGTGACTAGCGGGTTCGAACCAGATACGCAGTATTTT. This chain links TRBV7-9 with TRBJ2-3, with TRBD2 matching over 10 bases. V shed 4 bases and J 4 bases; nucleotides not matched to a gene: 17. CDR1 is SEHNR and CDR2 is FQNEAQ in the germline V gene (reference sequence). The CDR3 loop spans 19 amino acids.

This clonotype was seen a few times. This rearrangement joins TRBV28 to TRBJ1-2, with D unclear. V was clipped by 6 bases and J by 2 bases, with 7 bases between them. CDR1 MDHEN and CDR2 SYDVKM come from the germline V gene. There are 12 residues in the CDR3. The CDR3 DNA is TGTGCCAGCAGGCCCCCCAACTATGGCTACACCTTC. Translation gives CASRPPNYGYTF.

About this clonotype: The CDR3 does not close with the conserved phenylalanine or tryptophan, likely indicating a read error. This sequence joins TRBV7-8 and TRBJ2-2; TRBD1 is a possible D gene (5 bases). Germline V gene lookup returns CDR1 SGHVS and CDR2 FQNEAQ. The germline V and J ends were trimmed by 6 bases and 5 bases, with 13 bases remaining between them. This CDR3 has 14 residues. CDR3 in DNA: TGTGCCAGCAGACAAAGCAGGGTTACCGGGGAGCTGTTTTCT. This translates into CASRQSRVTGELFS.

This chain joins TRBV6-1 and TRBJ2-7, with 9 bases lining up with TRBD2. Germline CDR1 reads MNHNS; CDR2 reads SASEGT. This CDR3 has 11 residues. V dropped 8 bases and J dropped 5; count of bases not matched to a gene: 1. This CDR3 is CASGLANEQYF. DNA for the CDR3: TGTGCCAGCGGACTAGCGAACGAGCAGTACTTC.

CDR3 DNA sequence: TGTGCCAGCAGCAAGGGACTAGCGGGTTCAGATACGCAGTATTTT. Amino acids: CASSKGLAGSDTQYF. The chain carries TRBV5-8 and TRBJ2-3, with 12 bases lining up with TRBD2. Per germline, CDR1 SGHTS and CDR2 YDEGEE. There are 15 residues in the CDR3. With 4 bases clipped from V and 4 bases from J, the junction kept 4 bases outside the gene matches.

This clonotype appeared a few times. The chain employs TRBV7-2 and TRBJ2-5; tentatively, D is TRBD1 (5 bases). V gave up 1 base and J gave up 0 bases, with 6 bases separating them. The CDR3 has 14 amino acids. Germline values: CDR1 SGHTA, CDR2 FQGNSA. For the CDR3, the DNA is TGTGCCAGCAGCTTAGTCAGGGACCAAGAGACCCAGTACTTC. Its translation is CASSLVRDQETQYF. The variable domain in full, completed from reference TRBV7-2 and TRBJ2-5, reads GAGVSQSPSNKVTEKGKDVELRCDPISGHTALYWYRQSLGQGLEFLIYFQGNSAPDKSGLPSDRFSAERTGGSVSTLTIQRTQQEDSAVYLCASSLVRDQETQYFGPGTRLLVL.

The J gene is TRBJ2-7, the V gene TRBV6-2 or TRBV6-3; 11 bases line up with TRBD2. The CDR3 is made up of 18 amino acids. Germline lookup yields CDR1 MNHEY and CDR2 SVGEGT. Losses at the gene ends were 0 bases for V and 2 bases for J; bases not matched to a gene: 9. CDR3 sequence: CASSYSAASGRWAYEQYV. In DNA, the CDR3 is TGTGCCAGCAGTTACTCGGCGGCTAGCGGGAGGTGGGCCTACGAGCAGTACGTC.

This chain's CDR3 is CASSPLAGRGYTF. The CDR3 DNA sequence: TGTGCCAGCAGCCCCCTGGCAGGGAGGGGCTACACCTTC. This chain connects TRBV14 to TRBJ1-2, with D possibly matching TRBD1 (5 bases). V was clipped by 4 bases and J by 8 bases, with 14 bases between them. From germline, CDR1 is SGHDN and CDR2 FVKESK. The CDR3 length is 13 residues. Full variable domain (outside the CDR3, taken from reference TRBV14 and TRBJ1-2): EAGVTQFPSHSVIEKGQTVTLRCDPISGHDNLYWYRRVMGKEIKFLLHFVKESKQDESGMPNNRFLAERTGGTYSTLKVQPAELEDSGVYFCASSPLAGRGYTFGSGTRLTVV.

This clonotype showed up just a few times. This chain links TRBV11-3 with TRBJ1-2; D is unclear. CDR1 and CDR2 from the germline V gene are SGHNT and YENEEA. This CDR3 contains 16 residues. V lost 5 bases to trimming and J lost 0 bases, with 16 bases between them. The CDR3 sequence: CASSPNVQVSNYGYTF. The CDR3, as DNA: TGTGCCAGCAGCCCGAATGTCCAGGTTTCTAACTATGGCTACACCTTC.

V usage is TRBV5-4 and J usage is TRBJ2-3; 8 bases map to TRBD2. Germline V gives CDR1 SGHNT, CDR2 YYREEE (reference sequence). Trimming removed 2 bases from V and 0 bases from J; junction bases left unmatched: 11. This CDR3 is 18 amino acids long. CDR3 loop: CASSFGGASGLSTDTQYF. Written as DNA, the CDR3 is TGTGCCAGCAGCTTCGGCGGAGCTAGCGGGCTAAGCACAGATACGCAGTATTTT.

The chain joins TRBV6-5 to TRBJ1-1; unclear D gene. The germline V gene encodes CDR1 MNHEY and CDR2 SVGAGI. V lost 2 bases and J lost 4, with 14 bases in between. CDR3 length: 15 residues. The CDR3 region is CASSYLGAGGTEAFF. CDR3 sequence (DNA): TGTGCCAGCAGTTACCTAGGTGCGGGCGGCACTGAAGCTTTCTTT.

The V call is TRBV6-6, the J call TRBJ2-1; D gene ambiguous. V dropped 2 bases and J dropped 6 bases, with 17 bases sitting between them. CDR3 length equals 16 residues. Germline values: CDR1 MNHNY, CDR2 SVGAGI (reference sequence). The CDR3 loop reads CASSYRGQEPRNEQFF. In DNA, the CDR3 is TGTGCCAGCAGTTACCGTGGGCAGGAGCCACGCAATGAGCAGTTCTTC.